The clone carrying this TCR beta chain was seen repeatedly, ten times or more. Antigen: not known. J was trimmed by 4 bases and V by 7 bases; bases with no gene match: 10. The CDR3 consists of 15 residues. The sample comes from a study of regulatory T cells in long-lasting Graves disease. Notes on the study in general: Persistent Graves' patients had lower TCR diversity than newly diagnosed ones.

Indicated time point: persistent/refractory GD, antithyroid drugs over 5 years with positive TRAb. Scientists built the TCR library using RNA that was extracted from PBMCs. Researchers made TCR beta libraries by using iRepertoire HTBI primers and running Arm-PCR on CDR3 regions. MiXCR, run by TCRdb on the multiplex PCR reads, gives a single entry per CDR3 protein. This sample has around 460,000 distinct CDR3 sequences, with about 20% found just once. The V gene is TRBV12-3 or TRBV12-4, the J gene TRBJ1-5; 7 nucleotides line up with TRBD1. The TCR sequence derives from a female donor with Graves disease. The source material was peripheral blood mononuclear cells (PBMCs), sampled when the disease was refractory, from a patient treated with antithyroid drugs. In DNA form, the CDR3 reads TGTGCCAGCAACACAGGACCAGGGGGTAATCAGCCCCAGCATTTT. It specifies CASNTGPGGNQPQHF.